Listed below are T cell receptor beta chains from one sample, sequenced in a study of spatial heterogeneity in lung cancer. TCRdb reanalysed the 5' RACE reads using MiXCR and keeps one entry per CDR3 protein. Among some 30,000 distinct CDR3 sequences listed, 5% to 6% were seen once. Specimen: PBMCs, collected at follow-up. The receptor source for this set is a female donor with early-stage non-small cell lung cancer. CDR3s include the opening cysteine and the closing phenylalanine or tryptophan. Fields, in order: D gene, clone size, J gene, V gene, CDR3 length, CDR3 DNA, CDR3 protein. The D gene is left open where the match is weak. Size is stated for part of the rows, as once, few or many counts, or as a class when the clone is expanded.

.,many,TRBJ1-1,TRBV27,15,TGTGCCAGCAGCCGTTCGGCCGGGGTTGACACTGAAGCTTTCTTT,CASSRSAGVDTEAFF
TRBD1,few,TRBJ2-7,TRBV4-3,15,TGCGCCAGCAGCCAGACGACAGGGCGCTCCTACGAGCAGTACTTC,CASSQTTGRSYEQYF
TRBD1,many,TRBJ1-1,TRBV20-1,13,TGCAGTGCGCCGGACAGGGCGGAGCTTGGAGCTTTCTTT,CSAPDRAELGAFF
.,many,TRBJ2-3,TRBV20-1,14,TGCAGTGCTAGACCGCCGCGGGGAACAGATACGCAGTATTTT,CSARPPRGTDTQYF
.,many,TRBJ2-5,TRBV7-2,13,TGTGCCAGCAGCCTGGGGCCCGGAGGGACCCAGTACTTC,CASSLGPGGTQYF
.,many,TRBJ2-7,TRBV7-6,13,TGTGCCAGCAGCTCCCCGGGATCTTACGAGCAGTACTTC,CASSSPGSYEQYF
TRBD1,few,TRBJ2-1,TRBV7-8,15,TGTGCCAGCAGCGCGGGACAGGGACCATACAATGAGCAGTTCTTC,CASSAGQGPYNEQFF
.,many,TRBJ1-1,TRBV28,13,TGTGCCAGCAGTTTGGCGGACACTCCTGAAGCTTTCTTT,CASSLADTPEAFF
TRBD2,many,TRBJ2-3,TRBV5-1,15,TGCGCCAGCAGCTTGGCTAGCGGGCAGGCAGATACGCAGTATTTT,CASSLASGQADTQYF
.,.,TRBJ1-1,TRBV28,13,TGTGCCAGCAGTCCAGGGTATGTGACTGAAGCTTTCTTT,CASSPGYVTEAFF
.,.,TRBJ2-5,TRBV28,15,TGTGCCAGCAGTTTAGTTGAGGGGGGGACAGAGACCCAGTACTTC,CASSLVEGGTETQYF
TRBD1,few,TRBJ1-5,TRBV18,17,TGTGCCAGCTCACTCCGGGACAGGGGATCTAGCAATCAGCCCCAGCATTTT,CASSLRDRGSSNQPQHF
TRBD1,few,TRBJ2-5,TRBV6-6,12,TGTGCCAGCACCGGGACAGCGGAGACCCAGTACTTC,CASTGTAETQYF
.,many,TRBJ2-1,TRBV6-1,13,TGTGCCAGCAGTCTCCGGGGCGGCGATGAGCAGTTCTTC,CASSLRGGDEQFF
.,many,TRBJ2-1,TRBV19,14,TGTGCCAGTAGACCTTTGACAGGAGACAATGAGCAGTTCTTC,CASRPLTGDNEQFF
.,.,TRBJ2-1,TRBV7-2,16,TGTGCCAGCAGCTTAGGAGCGGGCGCCTCCTACAATGAGCAGTTCTTC,CASSLGAGASYNEQFF
TRBD2,many,TRBJ2-1,TRBV5-1,15,TGCGCCAGCAGCAAAGCGGGAGAGGCCTACAATGAGCAGTTCTTC,CASSKAGEAYNEQFF
.,many,TRBJ2-7,TRBV2,13,TGTGCCAGCAGTGGCGGGGCCACGCGGGAACAGTACTTC,CASSGGATREQYF
.,medium-sized,TRBJ1-4,TRBV20-1,14,TGCAGTGCTAGCTCGGCAGGGGTTAATGAAAAACTGTTTTTT,CSASSAGVNEKLFF
.,.,TRBJ1-2,TRBV4-2,16,TGTGCCAGCAGCCAAGATGGCTCAGCAGCTAACTATGGCTACACCTTC,CASSQDGSAANYGYTF
TRBD2,many,TRBJ2-2,TRBV6-2/TRBV6-3,17,TGTGCCAGCAGTACACAGTGGCTAGCGGTGAACACCGGGGAGCTGTTTTTT,CASSTQWLAVNTGELFF
.,many,TRBJ1-5,TRBV5-1,14,TGCGCCAGCAGCCAATCGGGTGGGTATCAGCCCCAGCATTTT,CASSQSGGYQPQHF
TRBD1,many,TRBJ1-2,TRBV3-1,15,TGTGCCAGCAGCCCGCGACAGGGGGCAATCTATGGCTACACCTTC,CASSPRQGAIYGYTF
.,.,TRBJ2-5,TRBV6-5,12,TGTGCCAGCAGTTACAGCTTGGAGACCCAGTACTTC,CASSYSLETQYF
.,many,TRBJ1-2,TRBV28,15,TGTGCCAGCAGTCCCGCATCGGGCGTCGTCTATGGCTACACCTTC,CASSPASGVVYGYTF
TRBD1,many,TRBJ1-1,TRBV20-1,15,TGCAGTGCGGGGACAGGGCGAGGGATGAACACTGAAGCTTTCTTT,CSAGTGRGMNTEAFF
TRBD1,many,TRBJ2-2,TRBV2,15,TGTGCCAGCAGGATAGGACAGGGGGCATCCGGGGAGCTGTTTTTT,CASRIGQGASGELFF
.,many,TRBJ2-4,TRBV2,14,TGTGCCAGCAGGGCGGGACTAGCCAAAAACATTCAGTACTTC,CASRAGLAKNIQYF
.,many,TRBJ2-1,TRBV18,13,TGTGCCAGCTCACCGCAAGGGAACAATGAGCAGTTCTTC,CASSPQGNNEQFF
TRBD2,medium-sized,TRBJ2-1,TRBV4-2,13,TGTGCCAGCAGCCAAGGCAGGACTAGCGGGTACCATTTC,CASSQGRTSGYHF
TRBD1,many,TRBJ2-3,TRBV11-1,15,TGTGCCAGCAGCCCCCGACAGGGCCTCACAGATACGCAGTATTTT,CASSPRQGLTDTQYF
.,many,TRBJ2-3,TRBV4-1,17,TGCGCCAGCAGCCAAGAAGGGCCACCCTATAGCACAGATACGCAGTATTTT,CASSQEGPPYSTDTQYF
.,medium-sized,TRBJ2-4,TRBV15,15,TGTGCCACCAGCAGGGAAGGACAGTCCAAAAACATTCAGTACTTC,CATSREGQSKNIQYF
TRBD1,few,TRBJ2-7,TRBV6-2/TRBV6-3,14,TGTGCCAGCAGGGTGACAGGGATGACCTACGAGCAGTACTTC,CASRVTGMTYEQYF
.,few,TRBJ2-2,TRBV20-1,14,TGCAGTGCTTCCGGGCCCCCTTCAGGCGGGGAGCTGTTTTTT,CSASGPPSGGELFF